The TCR beta chain described here comes from a study of cytomegalovirus exposure and HLA in healthy donors. About the research overall: Samples from HLA-typed donors yielded approximately 80 million unique TCRs in an early data release.

Vbeta (60) and Jbeta (13) primers were used in the PCR. Only in-frame clones appear in the TCRdb table, and some are missing; sequencing was by immunoSEQ multiplex PCR. The repertoire holds about 98,000 clones, with around three quarters as singletons. The sample was PBMCs. The receptor was derived from a man aged 60 to 75 in good health and CMV-seropositive.

The CDR3 DNA is TGTGCCAGCAGCTTCAGGGGTCTATGGGTTAATTCACCCCTCCACTTT. Translated, it gives CASSFRGLWVNSPLHF. The chain recombines TRBV11-2 with TRBJ1-6; possible D gene TRBD1, 6 bases. The CDR3 length is 16 residues. Per germline, CDR1 SGHAT and CDR2 FQNNGV. V shed 3 bases and J shed 6 bases, with 15 bases lying between them.